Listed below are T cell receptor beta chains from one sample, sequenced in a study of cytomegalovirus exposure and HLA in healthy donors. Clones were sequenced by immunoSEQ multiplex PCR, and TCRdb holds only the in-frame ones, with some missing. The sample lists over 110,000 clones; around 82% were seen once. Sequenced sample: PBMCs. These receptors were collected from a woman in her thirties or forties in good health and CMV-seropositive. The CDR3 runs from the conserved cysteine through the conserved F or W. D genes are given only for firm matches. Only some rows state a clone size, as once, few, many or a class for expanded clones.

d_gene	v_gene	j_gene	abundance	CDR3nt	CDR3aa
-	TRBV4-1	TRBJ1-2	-	TGCGCCAGCAGCCCGACCAACAGGGATGGAGGACATGGCTACACCTTC	CASSPTNRDGGHGYTF
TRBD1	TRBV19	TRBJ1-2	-	TGTGCCAGTAGTACAACCGGGACAGGGTTTATCTATGGCTACACCTTC	CASSTTGTGFIYGYTF
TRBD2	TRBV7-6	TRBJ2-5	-	TGTGCCAGCAGCCCGCGCGGGGGAGCAGGGGAGACCCAGTACTTC	CASSPRGGAGETQYF
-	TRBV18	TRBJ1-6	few	TGTGCCAGCTCACCACAGGAGGGAAAAGAATCACCCCTCCACTTT	CASSPQEGKESPLHF
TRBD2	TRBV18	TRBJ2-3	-	TGTGCCAGCTCACCGGCAGGGAGGGGGCAGTATTTT	CASSPAGRGQYF
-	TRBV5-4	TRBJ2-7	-	TGTGCCAGCAGCCACGGAACGGGGTTTCCCTACGAGCAGTACTTC	CASSHGTGFPYEQYF
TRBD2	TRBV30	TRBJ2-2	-	TGTGCCTGGAGTGGGACTAGATTAACCGGGGAGCTGTTTTTT	CAWSGTRLTGELFF
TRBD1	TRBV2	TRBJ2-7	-	TGTGCCAGCAGTGTCGACAGGGGGCGGACCTACGAGCAGTACTTC	CASSVDRGRTYEQYF
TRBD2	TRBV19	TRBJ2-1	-	TGTGCCAGTAGTAGAACTAGCGGGGGGGGCTACAATGAGCAGTTCTTC	CASSRTSGGGYNEQFF
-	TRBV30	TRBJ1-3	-	TGTGCCTGGAGTGTACGAGACAGCGGAAACACCATATATTTT	CAWSVRDSGNTIYF